The present T cell receptor beta chain was sequenced within a study of blood T cell repertoires in COVID-19 (TCRdb year 2020). Looking at the study overall: Collaborator samples came from the United States, Italy and Spain and covered acute and convalescent phases of COVID-19. The material from the prospective study consisted of cDNA or gDNA derived from T cells, B-cell-depleted T cells, or PBMCs. The dataset comprised deeply sampled blood TCRbeta repertoires from subjects exposed to, actively infected with, or recovered from COVID-19. The repertoires were made available in a free public database intended to serve as a resource for research on the immune response to SARS-CoV-2. The samples were drawn from two sources: the first 160 participants of the ongoing ImmuneRACE study, and 1,200 or so subjects contributed by 6 global collaborators. Sample metadata almost always included a de-identified subject ID, COVID-19 status, age in years and sex. Where available, HLA class I and class II types were taken from metadata supplied by the sample provider and were not determined by assay-based typing. General findings and caveats noted by the study authors: The amount of clinical and demographic metadata varied by source and participant and was provided uncurated.

TCRbeta CDR3 regions were amplified from genomic DNA using the immunoSEQ Assay, a bias-controlled multiplex PCR. In the original analysis: Nucleated cell counts per sample were estimated from amplification of reference gene primers within the assay. Sequence reads were collapsed and filtered to measure the absolute abundance of every unique TCRbeta CDR3 rearrangement. For each sample, productive Simpson clonality was calculated by taking the square root of Simpson's diversity index across productive rearrangements. The table comes from immuneACCESS by way of TCRdb, which keeps in-frame sequences with V and J called. Part of the clones is missing from these tables; in studies checked, under half for an unresolved V gene and the rest for unknown reasons. For V, J and clone size, that table is used; D and trimming come from the DNA. The sample contains roughly 90,000 clones, around four fifths of them found a single time. The ten largest clones take up around 29% of the sample.

Comments on this clone: Its antigen target is currently unknown. Within one base of it there is no much larger clone, and no base qualities were kept.

The collaborating institutions used their own protocols to collect whole blood in K2EDTA tubes. Collaborator samples were shipped for TCRbeta analysis as frozen whole blood, isolated PBMCs, or DNA extracted from either sample type. The receptor was isolated from a woman older than 75 with active or convalescent COVID-19. The specimen sequenced was peripheral blood.

The sequence in DNA is TGTGCCAGCAGCCCGCTCGGAGGGAGAGGGAACTCCGGGGCCAACGTCCTGACTTTC. It specifies CASSPLGGRGNSGANVLTF. This chain is built from TRBV11-2 and TRBJ2-6; TRBD2 is perhaps the D gene, given 6 matching bases. From cysteine to phenylalanine, the CDR3 is 19 amino acids long. The kept DNA is CDR3 alone, 57 bases in frame from the first base. CDR1 SGHAT and CDR2 FQNNGV are derived from the germline V gene. Cut back by 5 bases and 4 bases, the V and J ends lie 24 bases apart.